This T cell receptor (beta chain) was sequenced during a study of CD8 T cell repertoires and HIV-1 epitope variants. Turning to the study itself: Controls included no peptide, Ebola AY9 epitope, and a CMV, EBV, flu pool. Epitopes were three Gag families plus Nef HW9 and YT9. Equal numbers of autologous T cell-negative cells presented antigen to enriched T cells.

Germline CDR1 reads MGHDK; CDR2 reads SYGVNS. This CDR3 has 16 amino acids. V shed 4 bases and J 2 bases; nucleotides not matched to a gene: 8. Worth noting for this clone: The antigen remains undetermined.

Broader study findings: Eight to ten TCR beta clonotypes were antigen-specific, more than five apparently recognizing autologous or escape variants.

The table came from immunoSEQ multiplex PCR; TCRdb's copy has only in-frame clones and leaves some out. The data hold about 95,000 clones, with roughly 81% observed a single time. This TCR derives from a male donor with HIV. The sequencing sample was made of uncultured baseline CD8+ T cells from peripheral blood mononuclear cells (PBMCs). The chain employs TRBV25-1 and TRBJ2-1; 7 bases match TRBD1. Written as DNA, the CDR3 is TGTGCCAGCAGTGGACCGACAGGGCGAACCTACAATGAGCAGTTCTTC. It yields the protein CASSGPTGRTYNEQFF.